The 29 T cell receptor beta chains below come from one sample, sequenced in a study of blood T cell repertoires in COVID-19. Measured with immunoSEQ multiplex PCR; TCRdb has only the in-frame clones, and not every one. The table shows around 230,000 clones, with 70% to 90% occurring only once. Sequencing was performed on peripheral blood. Every receptor here comes from a man aged 50 to 60 with COVID-19, enrolled during active disease.

The J gene is TRBJ2-3, the V gene TRBV7-3; 7 bases agree with TRBD1. This CDR3 has 16 residues. The V segment lost 3 bases and the J segment 0 bases; nucleotides outside the gene matches: 6. From germline, CDR1 is SGHTA and CDR2 FQGTGA. The CDR3 region has the DNA TGTGCCAGCAGCTTTAGGGACAGAGCTAGCACAGATACGCAGTATTTT. Its protein product is CASSFRDRASTDTQYF.

The rearrangement links TRBV7-3 to TRBJ2-1; D gene uncertain. CDR1 and CDR2 from the germline V gene are SGHTA and FQGTGA. This CDR3 is built from 16 residues. Trimming pared 3 bases from V and 0 bases from J, leaving 12 bases between. The CDR3, as DNA: TGTGCCAGCAGCTTGAGAGGCGGATTCTCCTACAATGAGCAGTTCTTC. This sequence encodes CASSLRGGFSYNEQFF.

The chain couples TRBV5-1 to TRBJ1-6, with D possibly matching TRBD1 (6 bases). The length of the CDR3 is 15 residues. V was trimmed by 4 bases and J by 3 bases, leaving 11 bases between them. Germline CDR1 reads SGHRS; CDR2 reads YFSETQ. The DNA for the CDR3 is TGCGCCAGCAGCCCTGACAGGTTCTATAATTCACCCCTCCACTTT. Encoded protein: CASSPDRFYNSPLHF.

The gene calls are TRBV30 and TRBJ1-2, with D possibly matching TRBD1 (6 bases). Trimming cost V 2 bases and J 2 bases, with 6 bases left between them. Germline CDR1 reads GTSNPN; CDR2 reads SVGIG (reference sequence). The CDR3 has 12 residues. The CDR3 here is CAWSQGNYGYTF. In nucleotides, the CDR3 is TGTGCCTGGAGTCAGGGGAACTATGGCTACACCTTC.

The rearrangement joins TRBV12-3 or TRBV12-4 to TRBJ2-1, with a weak D call TRBD1 (6 bases). This CDR3 has 12 amino acids. The V end lost 5 bases, the J end lost 10 bases, and 12 bases lay between the germline ends. The DNA of the CDR3 is TGTGCCAGCAGTCCACAGGGCTACGAGCAGTTCTTC. Protein sequence: CASSPQGYEQFF.

The chain joins TRBV7-8 to TRBJ2-5; D possibly corresponds to TRBD2 (5 bases). Germline V CDR1 and CDR2: SGHVS, FQNEAQ. The CDR3 is 15 amino acids. The germline V and J ends were trimmed by 3 bases and 5 bases, with 16 bases remaining between them. Here the CDR3 reads CASSFVYLARETQYF. The CDR3 region has the DNA TGTGCCAGCAGCTTTGTTTACCTAGCTCGGGAGACCCAGTACTTC.

This chain connects TRBV30 to TRBJ1-3; possibly TRBD1 for D (5 bases). Germline CDR1 is GTSNPN and CDR2 is SVGIG (reference sequence). The CDR3 consists of 12 residues. V was cut by 6 bases and J by 1 base, with 7 bases left in between. CDR3 amino acids: CACRGSGNTIYF. The DNA of the CDR3 is TGTGCCTGTAGGGGATCTGGAAACACCATATATTTT.

The V call is TRBV24-1, the J call TRBJ1-5; a weak D match, TRBD1 (5 bases). Germline lookup yields CDR1 KGHDR and CDR2 SFDVKD. This CDR3 contains 12 residues. V was trimmed by 12 bases and J by 6 bases, leaving 14 bases between them. CDR3 region: CAAQGQGQPQHF. CDR3 nucleotides: TGTGCCGCTCAGGGCCAGGGTCAGCCCCAGCATTTT.

The chain combines TRBV3-1 (or the pseudogene TRBV3-2) with TRBJ1-6, with D perhaps TRBD1 (5 bases). This CDR3 is built from 16 residues. V dropped 1 base and J dropped 1 base, with 8 bases sitting between them. Per the germline V gene, CDR1 is LGHDT and CDR2 is YNNKEL (reference sequence). CDR3 sequence: CASSQGGGSYNSPLHF. CDR3 nucleotides: TGTGCCAGCAGCCAAGGGGGGGGATCCTATAATTCACCCCTCCACTTT.

The chain recombines TRBV4-1 with TRBJ2-3; TRBD1 matches 8 bases. CDR3 size: 14 residues. Losses at the gene ends were 0 bases for V and 9 bases for J; bases not matched to a gene: 5. CDR1 is MGHRA, CDR2 YSYEKL, per germline. CDR3 amino acids: CASSQDRGPGTQYF. The CDR3 nucleotides are TGCGCCAGCAGCCAAGACAGGGGGCCGGGGACGCAGTATTTT.

The chain couples TRBV30 to TRBJ1-6; D gene ambiguous. Germline V lookup: CDR1 GTSNPN, CDR2 SVGIG (reference sequence). Trimming took off 2 bases at V and 6 bases at J, with 8 bases between the two ends. This CDR3 has 13 residues. The CDR3 DNA sequence: TGTGCCTGGAGTCAGGTCTCTAATTCACCCCTCCACTTT. Protein product: CAWSQVSNSPLHF.

DNA for the CDR3: TGTGCCAGCAGCTCTGGCGACAGAAACGGCTACACCTTC. As protein: CASSSGDRNGYTF. The chain joins TRBV11-2 to TRBJ1-2; perhaps TRBD1 as D (5 bases). V dropped 4 bases and J dropped 8 bases, with 14 bases sitting between them. The CDR3 is 13 residues long. Per the germline V gene, CDR1 is SGHAT and CDR2 is FQNNGV.

The chain employs TRBV12-3 or TRBV12-4 and TRBJ2-7; D remains unclear. V dropped 6 bases and J dropped 4 bases, with 13 bases sitting between them. The CDR3 has 13 amino acids. This CDR3 reads CASSDSLGYEQYF. The CDR3 nucleotides are TGTGCCAGCAGCGACTCCCTCGGGTACGAGCAGTACTTC.

In the case of this clone: A junction boundary mismatches the germline segment, possibly from a read error. V gene TRBV29-1 combines with J gene TRBJ2-3; weak D call: TRBD1 (5 bases). Germline assignment: CDR1 SQVTM and CDR2 ANQGSEA. CDR3 length: 13 residues. The CDR3 sequence is CSAEGAGTDTQYF. The CDR3 coding sequence is TGCAGCGCTGAAGGGGCTGGCACAGATACGCAGTATTTT.

In DNA, the CDR3 is TGTGCCAGCAGCCAGGGACTAGCGGGGGGGTGGACCGGGGAGCTGTTTTTT. This sequence encodes CASSQGLAGGWTGELFF. This sequence joins TRBV4-2 and TRBJ2-2; the match to TRBD2 covers 16 bases. J gave up 5 bases and V 3 bases, and 3 bases lay outside the gene matches. The CDR3 totals 17 residues. Germline values: CDR1 LGHNA, CDR2 YNFKEQ.

The gene calls are TRBV12-3 or TRBV12-4 and TRBJ1-3; D gene unclear. The CDR3 is made up of 12 amino acids. The V end lost 5 bases, the J end lost 10 bases, and 12 bases lay between the germline ends. The CDR3 reads CASSMGGRTIYF. The CDR3, as DNA: TGTGCCAGCAGTATGGGCGGGAGAACCATATATTTT.

The chain recombines TRBV9 with TRBJ1-2, with D possibly matching TRBD1 (5 bases). The germline V and J ends were trimmed by 0 bases and 4 bases, with 7 bases remaining between them. Per germline, CDR1 SGDLS and CDR2 YYNGEE. There are 13 residues in the CDR3. The CDR3 loop reads CASSVDGAYGYTF. CDR3 bases: TGTGCCAGCAGCGTAGATGGGGCCTATGGCTACACCTTC.

The chain links TRBV7-9 to TRBJ1-2; perhaps TRBD1 as D (5 bases). The CDR3 is made up of 15 amino acids. The germline gives CDR1 SEHNR, CDR2 FQNEAQ (reference sequence). The germline V and J ends were trimmed by 4 bases and 4 bases, with 16 bases remaining between them. The CDR3 DNA follows: TGTGCCAGCAGCTCAGCGGTGGGGGGTGGCTATGGCTACACCTTC. Its protein product is CASSSAVGGGYGYTF.

The genes are TRBV5-1 and TRBJ1-6; TRBD1 agrees at 9 bases. J was trimmed by 8 bases and V by 2 bases; bases with no gene match: 2. The CDR3 sequence is 14 residues long. Germline V CDR1 and CDR2: SGHRS, YFSETQ. The CDR3 region has the DNA TGCGCCAGCAGCTTAAGGACAGGGGATTCACCCCTCCACTTT. Protein product: CASSLRTGDSPLHF.

The rearrangement uses TRBV12-1 and TRBJ1-3; the table's D call of TRBD1 was not tested on the DNA. TRBV12-1 is given as a pseudogene. The CDR3 loop spans 14 amino acids. In DNA form, the CDR3 reads TGTGCCAGCAGCCTAGGGACAGGGGGAAACACCATATATTTT. It encodes CASSLGTGGNTIYF.

The count of this clone is one. V usage is TRBV21-1 and J usage is TRBJ1-5; the DNA was not used to check the table's D call, TRBD1. TRBV21-1 counts as a pseudogene. CDR3 length: 15 residues. CDR3 sequence: CASSNPDYSNQPQHF. In DNA, the CDR3 is TGTGCCAGCAGCAATCCAGATTATAGCAATCAGCCCCAGCATTTT.

The CDR3 loop is CAISEPLTGSGGELFF. The CDR3 bases are TGTGCCATCAGTGAGCCCTTGACAGGGAGTGGCGGGGAGCTGTTTTTT. V gene TRBV10-3 combines with J gene TRBJ2-2; 7 bases are a match to TRBD1. CDR1 and CDR2 from the germline V gene are ENHRY and SYGVKD. The CDR3 loop spans 16 amino acids. V dropped 2 bases and J dropped 7; count of bases not matched to a gene: 10.

In DNA form, the CDR3 reads TGTGCCAGCAGCTTCCGGGACAGGGGGGTTTACGAGCAGTACTTC. Its protein is CASSFRDRGVYEQYF. The V call is TRBV5-6, the J call TRBJ2-7; 11 bases fit TRBD1. CDR1 and CDR2 from the germline V gene are SGHDT and YYEEEE. This CDR3 contains 15 residues. The ends lost 2 bases at V and 4 bases at J; junction bases unmatched: 5.

CDR3 sequence (DNA): TGCGCCAGCAGCCAAGCTGTGCGATTTAACTATGGCTACACCTTC. Its translation: CASSQAVRFNYGYTF. The chain links TRBV4-3 to TRBJ1-2, with no clear D. This CDR3 region has 15 residues. In germline, CDR1 is LGHNA, CDR2 YSLEER. Trimming cost V 1 base and J 1 base, with 10 bases left between them.

This chain links TRBV6-5 with TRBJ1-5, with D unclear. V lost 7 bases, J lost 0 bases, and 13 bases lay in between. CDR1 is MNHEY and CDR2 is SVGAGI in the germline V gene. The CDR3 runs 15 residues. Here the CDR3 DNA reads TGTGCCAGCAAGTCAGGCCCTGGTAGCAATCAGCCCCAGCATTTT. This gives the protein CASKSGPGSNQPQHF.

The CDR3 region has the DNA TGTGCCAGCAGCCCGGGACTAGCGGGTGAGCAGTTCTTC. This encodes CASSPGLAGEQFF. The chain carries TRBV9 and TRBJ2-1, with 12 bases aligning to TRBD2. CDR3 length: 13 residues. Looked up from germline, CDR1 is SGDLS and CDR2 is YYNGEE. V gave up 4 bases and J gave up 9 bases; unmatched junction bases: 2. Complete variable domain (other parts from reference TRBV9 and TRBJ2-1): DSGVTQTPKHLITATGQRVTLRCSPRSGDLSVYWYQQSLDQGLQFLIQYYNGEERAKGNILERFSAQQFPDLHSELNLSSLELGDSALYFCASSPGLAGEQFFGPGTRLTVL.

This clone showed up just once. The chain has TRBV5-4 and TRBJ2-2, with TRBD2 as a possible D gene (6 bases). The CDR3 length is 14 residues. The germline V gene encodes CDR1 SGHNT and CDR2 YYREEE (reference sequence). Trimming removed 3 bases from V and 2 bases from J, with 8 bases in between. DNA of the CDR3: TGTGCCAGCAGCTCGCGGGGTAACACCGGGGAGCTGTTTTTT. It translates to CASSSRGNTGELFF.

This chain uses TRBV20-1 with TRBJ1-3; no clear D. Trimming took 3 bases from V and 3 from J, leaving 6 bases between them. The CDR3 sequence is 12 residues long. In germline, CDR1 is DFQATT, CDR2 SNEGSKA (reference sequence). The CDR3 DNA is TGCAGTGCTAGTCCCCTTGGAAACACCATATATTTT. It is translated as CSASPLGNTIYF.

Only one count was recorded for this clone. The chain has TRBV2 and TRBJ2-3; 9 nucleotides agree with TRBD2. The germline CDR1 and CDR2 sequences are SNHLY and FYNNEI. The CDR3 contains 15 residues. The ends lost 3 bases at V and 4 bases at J; junction bases unmatched: 5. Written as DNA, the CDR3 is TGTGCCAGCAGTGAGGAGCGGGGGGTTTCAGATACGCAGTATTTT. Its translation is CASSEERGVSDTQYF.